The TCR beta chain described here comes from a study of shared clonotypes between healthy human individuals. Across the whole study: Researchers assigned three CD4 naive, three CD4 memory, two CD8 naive and one CD8 memory plate to each donor.

This CDR3 region has 16 residues. The naive CD8 fraction comprised CD45RO-negative cells positively selected for CCR7 and excluded terminally differentiated effector memory CD45RA+ cells. Study outcomes and limitations: Clonotype sharing among the donors was expected to vary with sequencing depth.

Concerning this clone: Its antigen is currently unknown.

The material for each subset, its genomic DNA, was split evenly across several immunoSEQ plates. Using immunoSEQ multiplex PCR, the repertoire was profiled, and TCRdb retains in-frame clones only, with some absent. Counted here are some 2.1 million clones, approximately 94% occurring once; the ten biggest clones make up 0.85% to 1.3%. J is TRBJ2-7 and V is TRBV21-1; the table gives TRBD2 as D, unverified against the DNA. TRBV21-1 is flagged as a pseudogene. The sample was naive CD8+ T cells sorted from blood. This TCR was sampled from a man aged 18 to 35 in good health. The CDR3 DNA follows: TGTGCCAGCAGCAAAGGCCTGGCGGGAGGCCCCTACGAGCAGTACTTC. Its translation: CASSKGLAGGPYEQYF.